Listed here is a single TCR beta chain. The entry originates in a study of cytomegalovirus exposure and HLA in healthy donors. Use of 60 Vbeta and 13 Jbeta primers characterized the PCR. Only in-frame clones appear in the TCRdb table, and some are missing; sequencing was by immunoSEQ multiplex PCR. The table includes 200,000 or so clones, around four fifths detected once. Germline values: CDR1 SQVTM, CDR2 ANQGSEA. The CDR3 has 11 amino acids. V was shortened by 7 bases and J by 1 base, with 7 bases between the two germline ends. The receptor was isolated from a boy aged 2-15 years in good health and CMV-seronegative. The chain uses TRBV29-1 and TRBJ1-1; possibly TRBD1 for D (5 bases). The sequenced sample consisted of PBMCs. CDR3 sequence: CSGGGNTEAFF. In DNA form, the CDR3 reads TGCAGCGGGGGGGGGAACACTGAAGCTTTCTTT.